The 15 T cell receptor beta chains listed next were all sequenced from one sample in a study of beta chain features in type 1 diabetes. The investigators reverse transcribed all of the isolated RNA, so they sequenced expressed TCRB transcripts. TCRdb keeps only in-frame clones here, not all; method: immunoSEQ multiplex PCR. The profile shows about 23,000 clones, approximately 69% of them singletons. Their antigens are not known. Whole-study findings and limits: Within each of all four CD4+ subsets, Type 1 diabetes patients had TCRB CDR3s that were moderately but significantly shorter.

Sequencing used Tregs from blood. These receptors all come from a man younger than 30 with type 1 diabetes.

The gene calls are TRBV5-1 and TRBJ2-2, with D tentatively TRBD1 (6 bases). CDR1 is SGHRS and CDR2 is YFSETQ in the germline V gene. The CDR3 spans 17 residues. Between the trimmed V and J ends, which lost 5 bases and 1 base, there was a span of 18 bases. Here the CDR3 DNA reads TGCGCCAGCAGAAAATTCGGTGGACAGCTGAACACCGGGGAGCTGTTTTTT. Its protein is CASRKFGGQLNTGELFF.

The count of this clone is one. The chain couples TRBV6-5 to TRBJ2-7, with D perhaps matching TRBD1 (6 bases). Trimming left V 4 bases short and J 3 bases short, with 10 bases between. CDR1 is MNHEY and CDR2 is SVGAGI in the germline V gene. The CDR3 has 13 amino acids. CDR3 sequence: CASSSGQNYEQYF. CDR3 sequence (DNA): TGTGCCAGCAGTTCAGGACAGAACTACGAGCAGTACTTC.

The chain has TRBV19 and TRBJ2-2; D is ambiguous. V gave up 6 bases and J gave up 2 bases, with 7 bases separating them. Germline CDR1 is LNHDA and CDR2 is SQIVND (reference sequence). This CDR3 contains 13 residues. The CDR3 DNA reads as TGTGCCAGTAGCAAGACTAACACCGGGGAGCTGTTTTTT. This encodes CASSKTNTGELFF.

The chain carries TRBV15 and TRBJ2-3, with D hard to call. Trimming pared 4 bases from V and 4 bases from J, leaving 9 bases between. Germline values: CDR1 LNHNV, CDR2 YYDKDF (reference sequence). The CDR3 has 13 residues. The CDR3 is CATSNRRADTQYF. The CDR3 DNA reads TGTGCCACCAGCAATAGACGGGCAGATACGCAGTATTTT.

This clone turned up a few times. The V call is TRBV28, the J call TRBJ1-3, with D maybe TRBD1 (5 bases). Germline CDR1 reads MDHEN; CDR2 reads SYDVKM. The CDR3 is made up of 15 amino acids. The ends were cut back, 5 bases at V and 1 base at J, with 12 bases in the middle. The CDR3 loop is CASSRSGFSGNTIYF. DNA of the CDR3: TGTGCCAGCAGTCGATCAGGGTTTTCTGGAAACACCATATATTTT. The whole variable domain, filled in from reference TRBV28 and TRBJ1-3, reads DVKVTQSSRYLVKRTGEKVFLECVQDMDHENMFWYRQDPGLGLRLIYFSYDVKMKEKGDIPEGYSVSREKKERFSLILESASTNQTSMYLCASSRSGFSGNTIYFGEGSWLTVV.

The rearrangement joins TRBV5-1 to TRBJ1-2; 9 bases line up with TRBD1. CDR3 length equals 20 residues. Germline CDR1 reads SGHRS; CDR2 reads YFSETQ. The V gene end was trimmed by 4 bases and the J gene end by 4 bases; junction bases not matched to a gene: 23. CDR3 coding DNA: TGCGCCAGCAGCCCGGACCCCCCGAATCGATCGGGACAGGGAATCTATGGCTACACCTTC. Amino acids: CASSPDPPNRSGQGIYGYTF. Using reference TRBV5-1 and TRBJ1-2 for the parts outside the CDR3, the full variable domain is KAGVTQTPRYLIKTRGQQVTLSCSPISGHRSVSWYQQTPGQGLQFLFEYFSETQRNKGNFPGRFSGRQFSNSRSEMNVSTLELGDSALYLCASSPDPPNRSGQGIYGYTFGSGTRLTVV.

This sequence joins TRBV28 and TRBJ2-5; D gene ambiguous. Germline values: CDR1 MDHEN, CDR2 SYDVKM. V was clipped by 2 bases and J by 3 bases, with 7 bases between them. The CDR3 sequence is 13 residues long. The CDR3 sequence is CASSLQLEETQYF. The DNA of the CDR3 is TGTGCCAGCAGTTTACAGCTAGAAGAGACCCAGTACTTC.

This clone was picked up a small number of times. This chain links TRBV27 with TRBJ2-7; 8 nucleotides align to TRBD2. The CDR3 length is 14 residues. V dropped 5 bases and J dropped 11; count of bases not matched to a gene: 14. Germline V gene sequence: CDR1 MNHEY, CDR2 SMNVEV (reference sequence). The CDR3: CASSPLRTSPQKYF. The CDR3 nucleotides are TGTGCCAGCAGTCCACTGAGGACTAGCCCTCAAAAGTACTTC.

This CDR3 is CASSLGLAGTEQFF. CDR3 in DNA: TGCGCCAGCAGCTTAGGACTAGCGGGAACTGAGCAGTTCTTC. The chain carries TRBV5-1 and TRBJ2-1, with 12 nucleotides matching TRBD2. Looked up from germline, CDR1 is SGHRS and CDR2 is YFSETQ. The junction had 3 bases not matched to a gene; V was cut back by 2 bases and J by 9 bases. The CDR3 runs to 14 residues. The variable domain in full, completed from reference TRBV5-1 and TRBJ2-1, reads KAGVTQTPRYLIKTRGQQVTLSCSPISGHRSVSWYQQTPGQGLQFLFEYFSETQRNKGNFPGRFSGRQFSNSRSEMNVSTLELGDSALYLCASSLGLAGTEQFFGPGTRLTVL.

The rearrangement joins TRBV7-2 to TRBJ2-1; TRBD1 agrees at 7 bases. The germline V gene encodes CDR1 SGHTA and CDR2 FQGNSA. CDR3 size: 15 residues. V was clipped by 5 bases and J by 4 bases; unmatched bases: 8. As DNA, the CDR3 is TGTGCCAGCAGCATCACCGGGACAGCATACAATGAGCAGTTCTTC. This gives the protein CASSITGTAYNEQFF.

The V call is TRBV6-1, the J call TRBJ1-6, with TRBD1 matching over 10 bases. Germline CDR1 reads MNHNS; CDR2 reads SASEGT. The CDR3 is 14 residues long. Losses at the gene ends were 7 bases for V and 9 bases for J; bases not matched to a gene: 6. As DNA, the CDR3 is TGTGCCAGCAACCCGACAGGGGGCATTTCACCCCTCCACTTT. Its protein is CASNPTGGISPLHF.

A single count supports this clone. This sequence joins TRBV6-1 and TRBJ2-5; the match to TRBD1 covers 7 bases. The CDR3 is made up of 14 amino acids. V lost 7 bases to trimming and J lost 1 base; unmatched junction nucleotides: 6. Germline-derived CDR1 and CDR2 are MNHNS and SASEGT. The CDR3 spells CASKAPGGQETQYF. CDR3 nucleotides: TGTGCCAGCAAGGCTCCAGGGGGCCAAGAGACCCAGTACTTC.

V usage is TRBV7-6 and J usage is TRBJ1-2; tentatively, D is TRBD1 (6 bases). V dropped 5 bases and J dropped 2 bases, with 12 bases sitting between them. The CDR3 runs 14 residues. In germline, CDR1 is SGHVS, CDR2 FNYEAQ. The CDR3 sequence: CASSRRGGNYGYTF. The CDR3 coding sequence is TGTGCCAGCAGCCGCCGCGGGGGCAACTATGGCTACACCTTC.

J is TRBJ2-1 and V is TRBV4-2; tentative D call: TRBD2 (6 bases). CDR1 and CDR2 (germline): LGHNA, YNFKEQ. The V end was cut by 2 bases, the J end by 10 bases, with 9 bases between. The CDR3 is 12 residues long. CDR3 in DNA: TGTGCCAGCAGCCAAAGAGGACTAGAGCAGTTCTTC. Its translation is CASSQRGLEQFF.

This chain joins TRBV10-2 and TRBJ2-3; 11 bases fit TRBD2. Losses at the gene ends were 0 bases for V and 5 bases for J; bases not matched to a gene: 10. CDR3 length: 18 residues. Germline loops: CDR1 WSHSY, CDR2 SAAADI. Written as DNA, the CDR3 is TGCGCCAGCAGTGAGTCGAAACGGCGTAGCGGGAGGGGAGATACGCAGTATTTT. This gives the protein CASSESKRRSGRGDTQYF.